The clone carrying this TCR beta chain was recorded many times. This sample is drawn from a study of early T cells in non-severe SARS-CoV-2 infection. Looking at the study overall: Chains stayed unpaired after sequencing of bulk RNA from unsorted whole blood.

The TCR library protocol attached unique molecular identifiers to the individual cDNA molecules. TCRdb reprocessed the 5' RACE reads via MiXCR and lists one record per CDR3 protein. The sample includes 69,000 or so distinct CDR3 sequences, roughly 8.7% of them seen just once. The TCR sequence derives from an adult who was a healthcare worker with PCR-confirmed SARS-CoV-2 infection or an uninfected control (not recorded which). Specimen: whole blood.

The CDR3 nucleotides read TGCGCCAGCAGCCCCCGTGCTACCTCCCCCTTCACAGATACGCAGTATTTT. This codes for CASSPRATSPFTDTQYF. The chain combines TRBV5-1 with TRBJ2-3, with unresolved D. V was pared by 4 bases and J by 2 bases, with 20 bases between. The CDR3 is 17 residues long. Germline CDR1 and CDR2: SGHRS and YFSETQ.